Each of the 26 T cell receptor beta chains below was sequenced from the same sample in a study of cytomegalovirus exposure and HLA in healthy donors. Measured with immunoSEQ multiplex PCR; TCRdb has only the in-frame clones, and not every one. The sample carries around 190,000 clones, roughly 83% recorded once. The sample was PBMCs. These receptors came from a woman younger than 35 in good health and CMV-seronegative.

This clone was seen a single time. The rearrangement joins TRBV19 to TRBJ1-2, with a possible D match to TRBD1 (5 bases). Trimming took off 3 bases at V and 5 bases at J, with 16 bases between the two ends. The CDR3 contains 15 residues. The germline V gene has CDR1 LNHDA and CDR2 SQIVND (reference sequence). In nucleotides, the CDR3 is TGTGCCAGTAGTATCCCCACGGGGGGAGTGTATGGCTACACCTTC. It yields the protein CASSIPTGGVYGYTF.

The rearrangement links TRBV15 to TRBJ2-3, with 11 bases lining up with TRBD2. This CDR3 is 17 amino acids long. Germline V gene lookup returns CDR1 LNHNV and CDR2 YYDKDF (reference sequence). The ends lost 5 bases at V and 1 base at J; junction bases unmatched: 8. The CDR3 is CATSSKLAGDGTDTQYF. The CDR3 DNA reads as TGTGCCACCAGCTCGAAACTAGCGGGGGATGGCACAGATACGCAGTATTTT. Full variable domain (rest looked up from reference TRBV15 and TRBJ2-3): DAMVIQNPRYQVTQFGKPVTLSCSQTLNHNVMYWYQQKSSQAPKLLFHYYDKDFNNEADTPDNFQSRRPNTSFCFLDIRSPGLGDTAMYLCATSSKLAGDGTDTQYFGPGTRLTVL.

This chain connects TRBV5-1 to TRBJ1-2; D gene uncertain. Trimming took 3 bases from V and 1 from J, leaving 4 bases between them. Germline V gene lookup returns CDR1 SGHRS and CDR2 YFSETQ. The CDR3 is 12 residues long. In DNA form, the CDR3 reads TGCGCCAGCAGCTCTCTTAACTATGGCTACACCTTC. Translating gives CASSSLNYGYTF.

The chain is built from TRBV7-3 and TRBJ1-2, with TRBD1 as a possible D gene (5 bases). The V gene lost 1 base and the J gene lost 7 bases, with 10 bases spanning the gap. Germline V gives CDR1 SGHTA, CDR2 FQGTGA. The CDR3 has 13 residues. The CDR3 DNA follows: TGTGCCAGCAGCTTAAGAGGCGGGGGTGGCTACACCTTC. Translation: CASSLRGGGGYTF.

The chain combines TRBV10-3 with TRBJ1-2; 9 nucleotides align to TRBD1. Per the germline V gene, CDR1 is ENHRY and CDR2 is SYGVKD. The CDR3 loop spans 16 amino acids. The V gene end was trimmed by 7 bases and the J gene end by 0 bases; junction bases not matched to a gene: 9. This CDR3 reads CAITPKQGAPNYGYTF. CDR3 coding DNA: TGTGCCATCACCCCCAAACAGGGGGCCCCTAACTATGGCTACACCTTC.

The genes are TRBV9 and TRBJ1-2, with D unclear. Germline loops: CDR1 SGDLS, CDR2 YYNGEE. CDR3 size: 15 residues. Trimming shortened V by 2 bases and J by 9 bases, and 20 bases separated the two germline ends. The CDR3 nucleotides read TGTGCCAGCAGCGTTGGCCCCAACCCAAAAACCCGCTACACCTTC. Translated, it gives CASSVGPNPKTRYTF.

CDR3 protein: CASSLAPGSGYTF. The CDR3 DNA is TGTGCCAGCAGCTTAGCGCCAGGGTCTGGCTACACCTTC. The rearrangement uses TRBV7-8 and TRBJ1-2; tentative D call: TRBD1 (5 bases). Looked up from germline, CDR1 is SGHVS and CDR2 is FQNEAQ. The CDR3 is 13 amino acids. Between the trimmed V and J ends, which lost 0 bases and 7 bases, there was a span of 9 bases.

This chain connects TRBV27 to TRBJ2-2, with TRBD2 matching over 7 bases. This CDR3 region has 16 residues. Germline V gene data show CDR1 as MNHEY and CDR2 as SMNVEV (reference sequence). After removal of 6 bases from V and 0 bases from J, the junction contained 7 bases not matched to a gene. The CDR3 loop is CASSRSGTTNTGELFF. The CDR3 DNA reads as TGTGCCAGCAGCCGATCCGGGACTACGAACACCGGGGAGCTGTTTTTT.

The chain joins TRBV5-1 to TRBJ1-2; 10 bases match TRBD1. Trimming took 5 bases from V and 6 from J; bases not matched to a gene: 13. The germline CDR1 and CDR2 sequences are SGHRS and YFSETQ. The CDR3 totals 16 residues. CDR3 sequence: CASRLGPRDRGDGYTF. The CDR3 nucleotides read TGCGCCAGCAGGTTAGGGCCCCGGGACAGGGGAGATGGCTACACCTTC.

This clone was detected only once. This chain connects TRBV6-6 to TRBJ1-1; D might be TRBD1 (6 bases). The CDR3 sequence is 15 residues long. V was shortened by 6 bases and J by 2 bases, with 16 bases between the two germline ends. Germline V gene data show CDR1 as MNHNY and CDR2 as SVGAGI (reference sequence). DNA of the CDR3: TGTGCCAGCAGCTACCCTAGGGGGACCAACACTGAAGCTTTCTTT. This encodes CASSYPRGTNTEAFF.

The V and J genes are TRBV4-2 and TRBJ1-2; D ambiguous. Germline CDR1 LGHNA, CDR2 YNFKEQ. This CDR3 comprises 12 residues. V was shortened by 5 bases and J by 8 bases, with 12 bases between the two germline ends. The CDR3 spells CASSLAAEGYTF. CDR3 DNA sequence: TGTGCCAGCAGCTTGGCAGCGGAAGGCTACACCTTC.

The chain uses TRBV30 and TRBJ1-1, with 11 bases matching TRBD1. The CDR3 spans 17 residues. V shed 4 bases, J shed 1 base, and the junction held 11 bases outside the gene matches. The germline gives CDR1 GTSNPN, CDR2 SVGIG (reference sequence). CDR3 sequence: CAWTFRRTGGPNTEAFF. CDR3 in DNA: TGTGCCTGGACCTTCCGACGGACAGGGGGCCCGAACACTGAAGCTTTCTTT.

The gene calls are TRBV15 and TRBJ1-2; D might be TRBD1 (5 bases). With 3 bases removed from V and 3 bases from J, the gap between germline ends came to 14 bases. Per the germline V gene, CDR1 is LNHNV and CDR2 is YYDKDF (reference sequence). This CDR3 has 15 residues. CDR3 amino acids: CATSSGYRSYYGYTF. The CDR3 DNA sequence: TGTGCCACCAGCAGTGGATACAGGTCTTACTATGGCTACACCTTC. Full variable domain (remainder filled in from reference TRBV15 and TRBJ1-2): DAMVIQNPRYQVTQFGKPVTLSCSQTLNHNVMYWYQQKSSQAPKLLFHYYDKDFNNEADTPDNFQSRRPNTSFCFLDIRSPGLGDTAMYLCATSSGYRSYYGYTFGSGTRLTVV.

The chain has TRBV9 and TRBJ2-7; 9 bases are a match to TRBD2. This CDR3 comprises 18 residues. With V trimmed by 0 bases and J by 0 bases, 10 bases remained unmatched. Germline V gene lookup returns CDR1 SGDLS and CDR2 YYNGEE. The CDR3 DNA sequence: TGTGCCAGCAGCGTAGGCTCGAGCGGGGGGACTAACTCCTACGAGCAGTACTTC. Protein product: CASSVGSSGGTNSYEQYF.

V is TRBV7-2 and J is TRBJ1-1, with no clear D. CDR1 is SGHTA, CDR2 FQGNSA, per germline. The CDR3 covers 14 residues. V lost 1 base, J lost 4 bases, and 10 bases lay in between. The DNA for the CDR3 is TGTGCCAGCAGCTTAGGAGGGATGGGCACTGAAGCTTTCTTT. This gives the protein CASSLGGMGTEAFF. The full variable domain, with the rest looked up from reference TRBV7-2 and TRBJ1-1, is GAGVSQSPSNKVTEKGKDVELRCDPISGHTALYWYRQSLGQGLEFLIYFQGNSAPDKSGLPSDRFSAERTGGSVSTLTIQRTQQEDSAVYLCASSLGGMGTEAFFGQGTRLTVV.

The J gene is TRBJ1-1, the V gene TRBV30, with D possibly matching TRBD1 (5 bases). The ends were cut back, 1 base at V and 5 bases at J, with 14 bases in the middle. The germline V gene encodes CDR1 GTSNPN and CDR2 SVGIG (reference sequence). The CDR3 loop spans 14 amino acids. In DNA form, the CDR3 reads TGTGCCTGGAGTGAGGAGGGGCAGGAAACTGAAGCTTTCTTT. It specifies CAWSEEGQETEAFF.

This clone was seen only a few times. The chain links TRBV27 to TRBJ1-2; D remains ambiguous. The length of the CDR3 is 13 residues. V lost 5 bases to trimming and J lost 5 bases, with 12 bases between them. Looked up from germline, CDR1 is MNHEY and CDR2 is SMNVEV (reference sequence). The CDR3 loop is CASSPGDLYGYTF. The CDR3 nucleotides are TGTGCCAGCAGTCCAGGCGACCTGTATGGCTACACCTTC.

The chain combines TRBV10-3 with TRBJ1-2; TRBD1 aligns across 8 bases. This CDR3 has 12 residues. Trimming removed 5 bases from V and 7 bases from J; junction bases left unmatched: 3. Germline CDR1 ENHRY, CDR2 SYGVKD. The CDR3 loop is CAISQGAGGYTF. The CDR3 DNA sequence: TGTGCCATCAGTCAGGGGGCCGGTGGCTACACCTTC.

The V and J genes are TRBV7-3 and TRBJ1-6; 9 nucleotides align to TRBD1. Germline V gene lookup returns CDR1 SGHTA and CDR2 FQGTGA. CDR3 size: 14 residues. J was trimmed by 8 bases and V by 4 bases; bases with no gene match: 3. CDR3 region: CASSSGTGHSPLHF. The DNA for the CDR3 is TGTGCCAGCAGCTCCGGGACAGGGCATTCACCCCTCCACTTT.

Only a few counts were recorded for this clone. The rearrangement links TRBV7-6 to TRBJ1-5; D gene uncertain. V dropped 4 bases and J dropped 6 bases, with 10 bases sitting between them. CDR1 and CDR2 (germline): SGHVS, FNYEAQ. CDR3 length equals 13 residues. The CDR3: CASSSGRFQPQHF. Here the CDR3 DNA reads TGTGCCAGCAGCTCAGGCCGCTTTCAGCCCCAGCATTTT.

The gene calls are TRBV6-1 and TRBJ2-7; the D gene is possibly TRBD1 (5 bases). Trimming took off 8 bases at V and 2 bases at J, with 16 bases between the two ends. Germline V gene sequence: CDR1 MNHNS, CDR2 SASEGT. CDR3 length equals 14 residues. The chain's CDR3 is CASLPIRGPYEQYF. In DNA form, the CDR3 reads TGTGCCAGCTTACCAATAAGGGGCCCCTACGAGCAGTACTTC.

V is TRBV10-1 and J is TRBJ1-5, with a possible D match to TRBD1 (6 bases). Between the trimmed V and J ends, which lost 4 bases and 8 bases, there was a span of 12 bases. Germline V lookup: CDR1 WNHNN, CDR2 SYGVQD (reference sequence). The CDR3 is made up of 13 amino acids. The CDR3 is CASSVGPGEPQHF. CDR3 bases: TGCGCCAGCAGTGTGGGCCCAGGGGAGCCCCAGCATTTT.

CDR3 nucleotide sequence: TGTGCCTGGAGTGTACCAGGGGTCCCGTACAATGAGCAGTTCTTC. Translation gives CAWSVPGVPYNEQFF. V usage is TRBV30 and J usage is TRBJ2-1, with TRBD1 as a possible D gene (6 bases). V dropped 0 bases and J dropped 4 bases, with 13 bases sitting between them. Germline V gene data show CDR1 as GTSNPN and CDR2 as SVGIG (reference sequence). The CDR3 runs 15 residues.

This chain joins TRBV5-1 and TRBJ2-4, with no clear D. The CDR3 has 13 residues. Germline CDR1 is SGHRS and CDR2 is YFSETQ. V gave up 0 bases and J gave up 4 bases, with 5 bases separating them. CDR3 coding DNA: TGCGCCAGCAGCTTGGACAGTAAAAACATTCAGTACTTC. Protein sequence: CASSLDSKNIQYF.

J is TRBJ2-5 and V is TRBV7-7, with D unclear. Germline V gene lookup returns CDR1 SSHAT and CDR2 FNYEAQ (reference sequence). The V and J ends lost 5 bases and 1 base respectively, with 14 bases between them. This CDR3 region has 15 residues. CDR3 in DNA: TGTGCCAGCAGCCCGAACCCAGGTGGCCAAGAGACCCAGTACTTC. Translation gives CASSPNPGGQETQYF.

The rearrangement links TRBV2 to TRBJ1-6; D is possibly TRBD1 (5 bases). Deletions cut 6 bases from V and 0 bases from J, with 15 bases between. The CDR3 is made up of 17 amino acids. The germline gives CDR1 SNHLY, CDR2 FYNNEI. The CDR3 DNA reads as TGTGCCAGCAGGGATACAGGCCCAGACTCCTATAATTCACCCCTCCACTTT. Protein sequence: CASRDTGPDSYNSPLHF.